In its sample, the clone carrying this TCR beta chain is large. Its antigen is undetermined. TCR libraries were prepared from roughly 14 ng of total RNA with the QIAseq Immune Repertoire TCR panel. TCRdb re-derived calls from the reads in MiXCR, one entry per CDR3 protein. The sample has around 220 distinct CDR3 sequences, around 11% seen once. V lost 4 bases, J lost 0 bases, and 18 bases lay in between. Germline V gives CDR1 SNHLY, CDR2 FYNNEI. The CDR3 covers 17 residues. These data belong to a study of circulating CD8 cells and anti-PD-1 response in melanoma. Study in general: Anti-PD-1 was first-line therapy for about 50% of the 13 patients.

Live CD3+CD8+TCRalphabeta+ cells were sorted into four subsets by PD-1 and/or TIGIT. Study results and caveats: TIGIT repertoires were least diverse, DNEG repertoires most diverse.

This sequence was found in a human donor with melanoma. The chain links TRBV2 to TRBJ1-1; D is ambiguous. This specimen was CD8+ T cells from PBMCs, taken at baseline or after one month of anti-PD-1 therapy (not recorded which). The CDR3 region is CASSGLRTRTMNTEAFF. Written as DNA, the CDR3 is TGTGCCAGCAGTGGCCTCCGGACCCGGACCATGAACACTGAAGCTTTCTTT.